This T cell receptor beta chain was identified in a study of follicular helper T cells after annual influenza vaccination. Across the whole study: Some donors were sampled over the 2013-2014, 2014-2015 and 2015-2016 vaccinations. Regarding the study as a whole: Change in circulating plasmablasts correlated with ICOS+CD38+ cTfh clonality change. Only about 8.5-21% of analyzed cells yielded productive TCRB sequences.

This clone was seen once. The antigen remains undetermined. The time point denotes: 2014-2015 season, 7 days after vaccination. Cells are cTfh (non-naive CD4+CXCR5+PD-1+), split by ICOS and CD38 into double-positive or double-negative. The method was immunoSEQ multiplex PCR; TCRdb's version includes in-frame clones alone and lacks a portion of them. The sample yields roughly 1,500 clones, about 63% seen once. Trimming shortened V by 2 bases and J by 1 base, and 11 bases separated the two germline ends. The CDR3 spans 15 residues. Germline loops: CDR1 MNHEY, CDR2 SVGAGI. This chain joins TRBV6-5 and TRBJ1-1; possibly TRBD1 for D (5 bases). The sequence was obtained from an adult who received the influenza vaccine. Sequencing was performed on CXCR5+ CD38+ circulating T follicular helper cells from blood, taken 7 days after influenza vaccination. Sample subset: circulating Tfh, non-naive CD4+CXCR5+PD-1+ (ICOS+CD38+ or ICOS-CD38-). CDR3 amino acids: CASSYEFTGNTEAFF. The CDR3 DNA reads as TGTGCCAGCAGTTACGAATTTACAGGGAACACTGAAGCTTTCTTT.